This TCR beta chain is drawn from a study of identical twins. Of note for this clonotype: Antigen specificity is unknown.

Trimming stripped 0 bases from V and 7 bases from J, with 10 bases between. The CDR3 has 14 amino acids. MiXCR, run by TCRdb on the 5' RACE reads, gives a single entry per CDR3 protein. This sample has approximately 890,000 distinct CDR3 sequences, with approximately 13% found just once. General study results and limits: While abundant cord blood beta clonotypes carried fewer insertions, memory repertoires showed no such pattern. In drawing conclusions, the study used cross-sectional statistical analysis and did not follow the same donors.

Every one of the donors was a healthy Caucasian. These data also formed part of another study, on yellow fever vaccine responses in identical twins.

This chain uses TRBV12-3 or TRBV12-4 with TRBJ2-1; D is perhaps TRBD2 (5 bases). The material sequenced was PBMCs. This clonotype was sampled from a woman aged 18-35 years in good health. CDR3 region: CASSLAGVFNEQFF. CDR3 in DNA: TGTGCCAGCAGTTTAGCGGGAGTGTTTAATGAGCAGTTCTTC.